This TCR beta chain was sequenced for a study of blood T cell repertoires in COVID-19. Overall study context: Samples representing acute and convalescent COVID-19 were sourced from the United States, Italy and Spain. Nucleic acid was either cDNA or gDNA, and it came from T cells, B-cell-depleted T cells, or PBMCs.

Germline V gives CDR1 LNHDA, CDR2 SQIVND (reference sequence). The CDR3 is 15 amino acids. Trimming took off 4 bases at V and 6 bases at J, with 16 bases between the two ends. Authors' data handling: Amplification of reference gene primers provided the estimated nucleated cell counts. The table came from immunoSEQ multiplex PCR; TCRdb's copy has only in-frame clones and leaves some out. V and J calls and clone size are given by that table; D and trimming were obtained from the DNA. The table lists 95,000 or so clones, about 89% of them singletons. This clone was seen a few times. The sequence was obtained from a woman aged 70 to 79 with acute or convalescent COVID-19. Source material: peripheral blood. J is TRBJ1-5 and V is TRBV19; weak D call: TRBD1 (5 bases). The CDR3 loop is CASSKEGFGGQPQHF. CDR3 sequence (DNA): TGTGCCAGTAGTAAGGAGGGCTTCGGGGGTCAGCCCCAGCATTTT. Using reference TRBV19 and TRBJ1-5 for the parts outside the CDR3, the full variable domain is DGGITQSPKYLFRKEGQNVTLSCEQNLNHDAMYWYRQDPGQGLRLIYYSQIVNDFQKGDIAEGYSVSREKKESFPLTVTSAQKNPTAFYLCASSKEGFGGQPQHFGDGTRLSIL.